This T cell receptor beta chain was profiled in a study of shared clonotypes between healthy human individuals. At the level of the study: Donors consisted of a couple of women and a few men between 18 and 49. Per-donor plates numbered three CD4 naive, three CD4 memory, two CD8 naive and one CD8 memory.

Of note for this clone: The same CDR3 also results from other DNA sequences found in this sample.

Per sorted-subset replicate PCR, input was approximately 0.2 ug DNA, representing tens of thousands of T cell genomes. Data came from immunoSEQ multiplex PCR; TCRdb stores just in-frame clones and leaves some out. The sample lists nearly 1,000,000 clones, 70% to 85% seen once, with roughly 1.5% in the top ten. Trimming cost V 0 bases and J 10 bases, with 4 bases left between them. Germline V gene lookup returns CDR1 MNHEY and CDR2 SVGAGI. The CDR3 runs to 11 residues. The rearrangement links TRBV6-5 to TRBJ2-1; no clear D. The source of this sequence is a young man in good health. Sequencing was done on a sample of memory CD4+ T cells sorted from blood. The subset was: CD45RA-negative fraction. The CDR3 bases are TGTGCCAGCAGTTACTCGAACGAGCAGTTCTTC. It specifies CASSYSNEQFF.